One and the same sample provided the 2 T cell receptor beta chains below, sequenced in a study of cytomegalovirus exposure and HLA in healthy donors. Method: immunoSEQ multiplex PCR; TCRdb's copy keeps in-frame clones and lacks some. The sample lists about 86,000 clones; 85% to 95% were seen once. Input material: PBMCs. These receptors were obtained from a man aged 18 to 29 in good health and CMV-seronegative.

The chain combines TRBV18 with TRBJ1-1; a weak D match, TRBD1 (5 bases). Germline-derived CDR1 and CDR2 are KGHSH and LQKENI. The length of the CDR3 is 14 residues. V lost 3 bases and J 5 bases, leaving 13 bases between the germline ends. This chain's CDR3 is CASSPSQGKTEAFF. In DNA form, the CDR3 reads TGTGCCAGCTCACCCTCGCAGGGAAAGACTGAAGCTTTCTTT.

The rearrangement joins TRBV6-4 to TRBJ2-1, with 7 bases identical to TRBD2. This CDR3 contains 15 residues. The V gene end was trimmed by 2 bases and the J gene end by 8 bases; junction bases not matched to a gene: 9. Per germline, CDR1 MRHNA and CDR2 SNTAGT. The CDR3 DNA reads TGTGCCAGCAGTGACACCCGTTGGGGGGGTTATGAGCAGTTCTTC. Residues: CASSDTRWGGYEQFF.